This T cell receptor (beta chain) was captured by sequencing in a study of Graves' ophthalmopathy and Graves' hyperthyroidism. In this sample, this clonotype turned up many times. What it binds is unknown. CDR1 is MDHEN, CDR2 SYDVKM, per germline. This CDR3 contains 16 residues. J was trimmed by 3 bases and V by 8 bases; bases with no gene match: 10. Amplified TCR beta CDR3 regions were obtained using RNA transcripts as template. An initial RT-PCR round employing HTBI primers preceded a second-round multiplex PCR. MiXCR was run by TCRdb on the multiplex PCR reads, yielding one entry per CDR3 protein. The table lists about 620,000 distinct CDR3 sequences, 20% to 25% of them singletons. The study's findings and limits: A majority of expanded thyroid clonotypes exceeding 0.001 frequency were likewise present in blood.

V is TRBV28 and J is TRBJ2-7, with 13 bases that match TRBD2. The receptor was isolated from a woman younger than 30 with stable Graves' hyperthyroidism. Some clones in this sample may be carry-over from other donors' samples. Sequenced: peripheral blood. The CDR3 sequence: CASAAGGLAGVYEQYF. CDR3 in DNA: TGTGCCAGCGCCGCAGGAGGACTAGCGGGAGTCTACGAGCAGTACTTC.